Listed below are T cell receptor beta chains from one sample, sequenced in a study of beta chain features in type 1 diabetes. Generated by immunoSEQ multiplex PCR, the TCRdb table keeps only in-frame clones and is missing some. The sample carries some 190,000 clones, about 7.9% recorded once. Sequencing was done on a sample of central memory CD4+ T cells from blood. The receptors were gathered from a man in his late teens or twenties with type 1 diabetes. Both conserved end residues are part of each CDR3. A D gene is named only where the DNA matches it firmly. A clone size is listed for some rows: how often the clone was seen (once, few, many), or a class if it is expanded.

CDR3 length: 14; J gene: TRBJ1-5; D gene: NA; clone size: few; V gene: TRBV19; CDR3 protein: CASSERYSNQPQHF; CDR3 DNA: TGTGCCAGTAGTGAGCGGTATAGCAATCAGCCCCAGCATTTT
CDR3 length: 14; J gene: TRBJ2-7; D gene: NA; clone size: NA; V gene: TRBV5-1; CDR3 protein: CASSFNRGGYEQYF; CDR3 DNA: TGCGCCAGCAGCTTCAACAGGGGGGGTTACGAGCAGTACTTC
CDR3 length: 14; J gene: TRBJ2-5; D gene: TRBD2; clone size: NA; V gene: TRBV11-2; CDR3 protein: CASSSTSGGETQYF; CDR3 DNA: TGTGCCAGCAGCTCAACTAGCGGTGGAGAGACCCAGTACTTC
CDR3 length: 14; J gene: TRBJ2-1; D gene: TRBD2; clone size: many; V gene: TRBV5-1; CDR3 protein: CASSIKREMNEQFF; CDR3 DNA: TGCGCCAGCAGCATAAAGCGGGAGATGAATGAGCAGTTCTTC
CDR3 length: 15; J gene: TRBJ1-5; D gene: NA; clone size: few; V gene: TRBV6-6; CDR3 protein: CASSKTEYSNQPQHF; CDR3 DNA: TGTGCCAGCAGTAAGACAGAATATAGCAATCAGCCCCAGCATTTT
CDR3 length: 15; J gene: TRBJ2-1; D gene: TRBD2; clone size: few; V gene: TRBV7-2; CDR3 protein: CASSSYLTSGGAKFF; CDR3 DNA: TGTGCCAGCAGCTCGTACTTGACTAGCGGGGGGGCTAAGTTCTTC
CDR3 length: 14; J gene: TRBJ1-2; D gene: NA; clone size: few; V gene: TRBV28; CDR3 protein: CASSWAAVGYGYTF; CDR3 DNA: TGTGCCAGCAGTTGGGCCGCCGTTGGGTATGGCTACACCTTC
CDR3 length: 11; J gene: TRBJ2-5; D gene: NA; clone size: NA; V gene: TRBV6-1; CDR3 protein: CASSEGAKEYF; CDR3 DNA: TGTGCCAGCAGTGAAGGGGCAAAAGAGTACTTC
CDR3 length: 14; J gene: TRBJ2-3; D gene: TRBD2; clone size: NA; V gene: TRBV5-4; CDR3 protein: CASIPAGGTDTQYF; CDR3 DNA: TGTGCCAGCATACCAGCGGGAGGGACAGATACGCAGTATTTT
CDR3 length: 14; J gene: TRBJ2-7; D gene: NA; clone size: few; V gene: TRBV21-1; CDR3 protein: CASSKESHPYEQYF; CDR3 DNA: TGTGCCAGCAGCAAAGAATCACATCCCTACGAGCAGTACTTC
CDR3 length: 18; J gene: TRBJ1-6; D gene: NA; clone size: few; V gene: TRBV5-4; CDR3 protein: CASRASFPITGPDSPLHF; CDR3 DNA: TGTGCCAGCAGGGCATCATTTCCCATCACAGGGCCTGATTCACCCCTCCACTTT
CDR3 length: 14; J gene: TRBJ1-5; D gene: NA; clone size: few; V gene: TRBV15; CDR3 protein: CATSRVTDNQPQHF; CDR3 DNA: TGTGCCACCAGCAGAGTGACAGACAATCAGCCCCAGCATTTT
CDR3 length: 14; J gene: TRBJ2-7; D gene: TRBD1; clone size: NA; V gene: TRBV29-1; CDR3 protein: CSAVRTGGSYEQYF; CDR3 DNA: TGCAGCGCAGTACGGACAGGTGGCTCCTACGAGCAGTACTTC
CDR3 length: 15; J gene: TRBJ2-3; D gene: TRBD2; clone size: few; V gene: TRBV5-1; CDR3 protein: CASSRQRGKTDTQYF; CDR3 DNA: TGCGCCAGCAGCAGGCAGCGGGGGAAGACAGATACGCAGTATTTT
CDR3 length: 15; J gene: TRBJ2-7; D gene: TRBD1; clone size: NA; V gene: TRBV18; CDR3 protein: CASSPGQIPDYEQYF; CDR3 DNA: TGTGCCAGCTCACCGGGACAGATCCCCGACTACGAGCAGTACTTC
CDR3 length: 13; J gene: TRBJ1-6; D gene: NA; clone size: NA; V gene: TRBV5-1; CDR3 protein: CASSLDRNSPLHF; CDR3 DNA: TGCGCCAGCAGCTTGGACAGAAATTCACCCCTCCACTTT
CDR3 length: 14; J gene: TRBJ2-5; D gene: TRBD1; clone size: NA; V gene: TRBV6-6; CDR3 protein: CASSRQGTGETQYF; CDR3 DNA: TGTGCCAGCAGCCGACAGGGGACAGGAGAGACCCAGTACTTC
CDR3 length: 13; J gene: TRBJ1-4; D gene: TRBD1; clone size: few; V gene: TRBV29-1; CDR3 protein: CSAGQGAGEKLFF; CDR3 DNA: TGCAGCGCTGGACAGGGAGCAGGTGAAAAACTGTTTTTT
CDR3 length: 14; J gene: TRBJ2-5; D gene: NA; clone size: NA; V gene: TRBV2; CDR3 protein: CASSQDSHLGAQYF; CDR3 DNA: TGTGCCAGCAGCCAGGACAGTCATCTGGGGGCCCAGTACTTC
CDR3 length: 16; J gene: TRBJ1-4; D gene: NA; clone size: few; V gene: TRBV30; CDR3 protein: CAWSVGGGATNEKLFF; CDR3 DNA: TGTGCCTGGAGTGTCGGGGGAGGTGCAACTAATGAAAAACTGTTTTTT
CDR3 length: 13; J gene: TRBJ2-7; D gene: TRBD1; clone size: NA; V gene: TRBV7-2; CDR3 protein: CASSERQGLEQYF; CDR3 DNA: TGTGCCAGCAGCGAGCGACAGGGTTTAGAGCAGTACTTC
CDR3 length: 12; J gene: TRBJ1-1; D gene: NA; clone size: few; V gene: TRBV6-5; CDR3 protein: CASSRGGGEAFF; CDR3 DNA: TGTGCCAGCAGTAGGGGAGGGGGTGAAGCTTTCTTT
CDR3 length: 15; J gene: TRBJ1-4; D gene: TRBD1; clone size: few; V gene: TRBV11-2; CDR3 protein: CASSPTGTGEEKLFF; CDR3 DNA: TGTGCCAGCAGCCCGACCGGGACAGGGGAGGAAAAACTGTTTTTT
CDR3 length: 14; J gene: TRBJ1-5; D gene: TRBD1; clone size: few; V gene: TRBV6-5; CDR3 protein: CASRKGTGYQPQHF; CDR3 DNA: TGTGCCAGCAGAAAGGGGACAGGGTACCAGCCCCAGCATTTT
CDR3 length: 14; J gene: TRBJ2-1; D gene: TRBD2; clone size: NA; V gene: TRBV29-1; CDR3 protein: CSVAGGHYYNEQFF; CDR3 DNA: TGCAGCGTCGCGGGGGGGCATTACTACAATGAGCAGTTCTTC
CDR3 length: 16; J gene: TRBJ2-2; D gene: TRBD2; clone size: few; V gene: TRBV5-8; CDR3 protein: CASSFGLALWTGELFF; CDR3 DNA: TGTGCCAGCAGCTTCGGACTAGCTCTGTGGACCGGGGAGCTGTTTTTT
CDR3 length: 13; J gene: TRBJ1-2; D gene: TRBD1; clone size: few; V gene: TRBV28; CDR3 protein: CASSSTGGGGYTF; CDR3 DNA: TGTGCCAGCAGTTCCACAGGGGGCGGAGGCTACACCTTC
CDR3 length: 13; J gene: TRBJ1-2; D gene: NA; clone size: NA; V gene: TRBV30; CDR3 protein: CAWSGQAGGGYTF; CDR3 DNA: TGTGCCTGGAGTGGACAGGCCGGGGGGGGCTACACCTTC
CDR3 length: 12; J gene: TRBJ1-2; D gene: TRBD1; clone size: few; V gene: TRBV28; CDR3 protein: CASRTGGYGYTF; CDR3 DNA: TGTGCCAGCAGGACAGGGGGCTATGGCTACACCTTC
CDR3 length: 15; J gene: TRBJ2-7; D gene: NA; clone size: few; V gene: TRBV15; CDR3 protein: CATSRGIGENYEQYF; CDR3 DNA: TGTGCCACCAGCAGAGGAATAGGAGAAAACTACGAGCAGTACTTC
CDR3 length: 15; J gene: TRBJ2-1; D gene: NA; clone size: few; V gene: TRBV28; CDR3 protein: CASSPLSAPNNEQFF; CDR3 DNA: TGTGCCAGCAGTCCCCTTAGCGCACCAAACAATGAGCAGTTCTTC
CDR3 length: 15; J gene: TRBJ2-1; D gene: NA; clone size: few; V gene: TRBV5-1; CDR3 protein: CASSGRDMGNNEQFF; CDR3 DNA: TGCGCCAGCAGCGGTCGGGATATGGGAAACAATGAGCAGTTCTTC
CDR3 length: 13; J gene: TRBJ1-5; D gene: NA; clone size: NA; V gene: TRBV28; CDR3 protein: CASNVYSNQPQHF; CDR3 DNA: TGTGCCAGCAACGTCTATAGCAATCAGCCCCAGCATTTT
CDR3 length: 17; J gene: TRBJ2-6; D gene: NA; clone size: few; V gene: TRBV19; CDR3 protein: CASKTTEGNSGANVLTF; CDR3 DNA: TGTGCCAGCAAAACCACGGAGGGGAACTCTGGGGCCAACGTCCTGACTTTC
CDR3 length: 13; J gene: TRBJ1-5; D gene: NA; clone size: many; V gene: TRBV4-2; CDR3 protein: CASSQDAVQPQHF; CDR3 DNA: TGTGCCAGCAGCCAAGATGCGGTTCAGCCCCAGCATTTT
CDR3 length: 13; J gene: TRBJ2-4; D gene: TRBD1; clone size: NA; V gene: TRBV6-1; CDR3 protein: CARSYMDRAPQYF; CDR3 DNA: TGTGCCAGAAGCTACATGGACAGGGCCCCCCAGTACTTC